Listed below are T cell receptor beta chains from one sample, sequenced in a study of shared clonotypes between healthy human individuals. Assay: immunoSEQ multiplex PCR; the TCRdb copy retains only in-frame clones and omits some. The sample includes roughly 2.2 million clones, approximately 90% of them seen just once. Sequencing was carried out using naive CD4+ T cells from PBMCs. The receptors shown here come from a man aged 18 to 30 in good health. Some clones in this sample may be carry-over from other donors' samples. The CDR3 runs from the conserved cysteine through the conserved F or W. The D gene is left open where the match is weak. Not all rows give a size; the values are once, few, many and, for expanded clones, a class.

CDR3	DNA	D	length	size	V	J
CAIRPGQASNEKLFF	TGTGCCATCAGACCGGGACAGGCCTCTAATGAAAAACTGTTTTTT	TRBD1	15	.	TRBV10-3	TRBJ1-4
CASSSDRVNTEAFF	TGTGCCAGCAGTTCAGACAGGGTGAACACTGAAGCTTTCTTT	TRBD1	14	.	TRBV28	TRBJ1-1
CASRPNPGTPGKNIQYF	TGTGCCAGCAGACCCAACCCCGGGACCCCTGGCAAAAACATTCAGTACTTC	.	17	.	TRBV2	TRBJ2-4
CASSWTGLVGGYTF	TGTGCCAGCAGTTGGACCGGCTTGGTAGGCGGCTACACCTTC	.	14	.	TRBV28	TRBJ1-2
CASSYLGVTDTQYF	TGTGCCAGCAGCTACTTGGGCGTCACAGATACGCAGTATTTT	.	14	.	TRBV7-2	TRBJ2-3
CAWSVLESSGYTF	TGTGCCTGGAGTGTATTAGAGTCGAGTGGCTACACCTTC	.	13	.	TRBV30	TRBJ1-2
CASSPGQGLFGANVLTF	TGTGCCAGCAGCCCAGGACAGGGCCTTTTTGGGGCCAACGTCCTGACTTTC	TRBD1	17	.	TRBV11-2	TRBJ2-6
CASSRTGTGNTIYF	TGTGCCAGCAGCCGGACAGGGACTGGAAACACCATATATTTT	TRBD1	14	.	TRBV7-2	TRBJ1-3
CASSADLYTGELFF	TGTGCCAGCAGTGCTGACTTATACACCGGGGAGCTGTTTTTT	.	14	.	TRBV9	TRBJ2-2
CASSPVAGNQPQHF	TGTGCCAGCAGCCCGGTGGCAGGGAATCAGCCCCAGCATTTT	.	14	.	TRBV21-1	TRBJ1-5
CASRYSGGNQPQHF	TGTGCCAGCAGGTATTCAGGGGGAAATCAGCCCCAGCATTTT	TRBD1	14	.	TRBV6-1	TRBJ1-5
CASTTPTHNEQFF	TGCGCCAGCACAACCCCAACTCACAATGAGCAGTTCTTC	.	13	.	TRBV4-1	TRBJ2-1
CASSTWTGTNEKLFF	TGTGCCAGCAGTACCTGGACAGGGACGAATGAAAAACTGTTTTTT	TRBD1	15	once	TRBV11-2	TRBJ1-4
CASSSGTTSYNEQFF	TGCGCCAGCAGCTCCGGGACTACGTCCTACAATGAGCAGTTCTTC	TRBD2	15	.	TRBV5-1	TRBJ2-1
CASSFGTVSSYEQYF	TGTGCCAGCAGCTTCGGGACGGTAAGCTCCTACGAGCAGTACTTC	.	15	.	TRBV11-2	TRBJ2-7
CASSPGGTGVETQYF	TGCGCCAGCAGCCCCGGGGGGACAGGGGTAGAGACCCAGTACTTC	TRBD1	15	.	TRBV5-1	TRBJ2-5
CASSRGLAGTGELFF	TGTGCCAGCAGTCGTGGACTAGCGGGAACCGGGGAGCTGTTTTTT	TRBD2	15	.	TRBV5-6	TRBJ2-2
CASSPQSANTGELFF	TGTGCCAGCTCACCACAGAGTGCGAACACCGGGGAGCTGTTTTTT	.	15	.	TRBV18	TRBJ2-2
CASSGNRGPGTEAFF	TGCGCCAGCAGTGGAAACAGGGGGCCCGGCACTGAAGCTTTCTTT	TRBD1	15	once	TRBV10-2	TRBJ1-1
CASSFWTSGSNVDTQYF	TGTGCCAGCAGCTTCTGGACTAGCGGGAGTAATGTAGATACGCAGTATTTT	TRBD2	17	.	TRBV11-2	TRBJ2-3
CASSPVFDTEAFF	TGTGCCAGCTCTCCCGTCTTTGACACTGAAGCTTTCTTT	.	13	.	TRBV18	TRBJ1-1
CASSVTGSPGELFF	TGTGCCAGCAGTGTAACAGGGTCCCCCGGGGAGCTGTTTTTT	.	14	.	TRBV6-1	TRBJ2-2
CASSLAMGNTQETQYF	TGCGCCAGCAGCTTGGCGATGGGGAACACCCAAGAGACCCAGTACTTC	.	16	.	TRBV5-1	TRBJ2-5
CASRDRVNTGELFF	TGTGCCAGCAGAGACAGGGTTAACACCGGGGAGCTGTTTTTT	TRBD1	14	.	TRBV27	TRBJ2-2
CASSAEGGNYLYEQYF	TGCGCCAGCAGCGCGGAGGGGGGGAACTACCTCTACGAGCAGTACTTC	.	16	.	TRBV5-1	TRBJ2-7
CASSLDGTGGKDEQFF	TGCGCCAGCAGCTTGGATGGGACAGGGGGCAAGGATGAGCAGTTCTTC	TRBD1	16	.	TRBV5-1	TRBJ2-1
CASSTRTSLGDTQYF	TGTGCCAGCAGCACCAGGACTAGCCTAGGGGATACGCAGTATTTT	TRBD2	15	.	TRBV7-2	TRBJ2-3
CASGRDRGFGGEVNVLTF	TGTGCCAGCGGCCGGGACAGGGGATTTGGCGGGGAGGTCAACGTCCTGACTTTC	TRBD1	18	.	TRBV5-6	TRBJ2-6
CSVRLNTEAFF	TGCAGCGTCCGGCTGAACACTGAAGCTTTCTTT	.	11	.	TRBV29-1	TRBJ1-1
CASTSGSPSYEQYF	TGTGCCAGCACAAGCGGGAGCCCCTCCTACGAGCAGTACTTC	TRBD2	14	.	TRBV28	TRBJ2-7
CASSRLREKLFF	TGTGCCAGCAGTCGATTGCGGGAAAAACTGTTTTTT	.	12	.	TRBV7-8	TRBJ1-4
CASSFRTSGRGTGELFF	TGTGCCAGCAGCTTCCGGACTAGCGGGAGGGGGACCGGGGAGCTGTTTTTT	TRBD2	17	.	TRBV7-2	TRBJ2-2
CASSLAAPYEQYF	TGTGCCAGCAGCTTAGCGGCACCCTACGAGCAGTACTTC	.	13	.	TRBV7-2	TRBJ2-7
CASSPLQGVGNTIYF	TGTGCCAGCAGTCCCCTCCAGGGTGTTGGAAACACCATATATTTT	.	15	.	TRBV28	TRBJ1-3
CASSLRGLEDTEAFF	TGTGCCAGCAGCCTCAGGGGGCTCGAGGACACTGAAGCTTTCTTT	TRBD1	15	.	TRBV7-9	TRBJ1-1
CSAGGVVTDTQYF	TGCAGCGCTGGAGGGGTAGTCACAGATACGCAGTATTTT	.	13	.	TRBV29-1	TRBJ2-3
CASSYSLGGNTIYF	TGTGCCAGCAGCTATTCACTAGGAGGAAACACCATATATTTT	.	14	few	TRBV7-6	TRBJ1-3
CASSKRTGEYPHPYGYTF	TGTGCCAGCAGCAAAAGAACAGGGGAGTACCCCCATCCCTATGGCTACACCTTC	.	18	.	TRBV21-1	TRBJ1-2
CASSTSAVPTYEQYF	TGCGCCAGCAGCACCTCGGCCGTACCGACCTACGAGCAGTACTTC	.	15	.	TRBV5-1	TRBJ2-7
CASSPAGEYGYTF	TGTGCCAGTAGTCCGGCGGGGGAGTATGGCTACACCTTC	.	13	.	TRBV19	TRBJ1-2
CASSFAGYYEQYF	TGTGCCAGCAGCTTCGCAGGGTACTACGAGCAGTACTTC	.	13	.	TRBV7-2	TRBJ2-7
CAWSEQETQYF	TGTGCCTGGAGTGAACAAGAGACCCAGTACTTC	.	11	.	TRBV30	TRBJ2-5
CASSASRGGGEQYF	TGTGCCAGCAGCGCCTCTCGCGGGGGGGGCGAGCAGTACTTC	TRBD2	14	.	TRBV13	TRBJ2-7
CATSRVGGTKNIQYF	TGTGCCACCAGCAGAGTGGGGGGGACCAAAAACATTCAGTACTTC	TRBD2	15	.	TRBV15	TRBJ2-4
CASSSGGFGTEAFF	TGTGCCAGCAGCTCCGGGGGTTTCGGCACTGAAGCTTTCTTT	.	14	.	TRBV7-8	TRBJ1-1
CASSKDCTHGSPEQYF	TGTGCCAGCAGCAAAGACTGCACCCACGGGTCCCCCGAGCAGTACTTC	.	16	once	TRBV21-1	TRBJ2-7
CASSPGLVPSHTDTQYF	TGCGCCAGCAGCCCCGGACTAGTTCCCTCCCACACAGATACGCAGTATTTT	TRBD2	17	.	TRBV5-1	TRBJ2-3
CASSPWGVAGYEQYF	TGTGCCAGCTCTCCTTGGGGGGTAGCGGGGTACGAGCAGTACTTC	TRBD2	15	.	TRBV18	TRBJ2-7
CASTGVNQGETQYF	TGTGCCAGCACGGGTGTAAATCAAGGGGAGACCCAGTACTTC	.	14	.	TRBV28	TRBJ2-5
CASGRGRQETQYF	TGTGCTAGTGGGAGGGGGCGGCAAGAGACCCAGTACTTC	TRBD1	13	.	TRBV12-5	TRBJ2-5
CASRPGGISYEQYF	TGTGCCAGCAGGCCTGGGGGCATCTCCTACGAGCAGTACTTC	.	14	.	TRBV5-4	TRBJ2-7
CAWSVASGAPEQFF	TGTGCCTGGAGTGTGGCTAGCGGGGCCCCCGAGCAGTTCTTC	TRBD2	14	.	TRBV30	TRBJ2-1
CASSYRQGGEQYF	TGTGCCAGCAGCTACAGACAGGGAGGGGAGCAGTACTTC	.	13	once	TRBV9	TRBJ2-7
CASSLYAAGANVLTF	TGTGCCAGCAGTTTATACGCGGCTGGGGCCAACGTCCTGACTTTC	.	15	once	TRBV27	TRBJ2-6
CASSLGGFAYEQYF	TGTGCCAGCAGCTTAGGTGGCTTCGCGTACGAGCAGTACTTC	.	14	.	TRBV7-2	TRBJ2-7
CASSLGPTTGELFF	TGCGCCAGCAGCCTCGGACCAACCACCGGGGAGCTGTTTTTT	.	14	.	TRBV5-1	TRBJ2-2
CASSPDEGGSYGYTF	TGTGCCAGCTCACCAGACGAGGGGGGATCCTATGGCTACACCTTC	.	15	once	TRBV18	TRBJ1-2